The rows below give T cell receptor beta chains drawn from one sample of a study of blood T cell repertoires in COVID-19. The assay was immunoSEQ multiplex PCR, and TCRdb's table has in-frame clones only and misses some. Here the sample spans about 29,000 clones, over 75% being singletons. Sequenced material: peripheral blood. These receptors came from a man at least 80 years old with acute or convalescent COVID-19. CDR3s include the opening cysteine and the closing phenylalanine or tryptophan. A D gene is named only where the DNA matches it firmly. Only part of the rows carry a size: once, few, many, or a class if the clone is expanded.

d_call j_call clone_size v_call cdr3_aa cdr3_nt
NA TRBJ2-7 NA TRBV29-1 CSVVGAGGYEQYF TGCAGCGTTGTGGGGGCAGGGGGGTACGAGCAGTACTTC
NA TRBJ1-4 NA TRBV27 CASSFSGFEKLFF TGTGCCAGCAGTTTCTCGGGGTTCGAAAAACTGTTTTTT
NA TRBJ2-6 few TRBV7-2 CASSLDRGTVPSGANVLTF TGTGCCAGCAGCTTAGATCGGGGGACAGTTCCCTCTGGGGCCAACGTCCTGACTTTC
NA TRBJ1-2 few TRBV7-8 CASSSRGLWGYTF TGTGCCAGCAGCTCCAGGGGTCTTTGGGGCTACACCTTC
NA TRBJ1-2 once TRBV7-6 CASSPGGRHTF TGTGCCAGCAGCCCGGGGGGTCGTCACACCTTC
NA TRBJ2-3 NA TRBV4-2 CASSQPGRPSTDTQYF TGTGCCAGCAGCCAGCCGGGAAGGCCAAGCACAGATACGCAGTATTTT
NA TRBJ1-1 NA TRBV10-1 CASTHMNTEAFF TGCGCCAGCACCCACATGAACACTGAAGCTTTCTTT
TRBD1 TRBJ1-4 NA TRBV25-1 CASSGTGGTKLFF TGTGCCAGTTCCGGGACAGGGGGTACAAAACTGTTTTTT
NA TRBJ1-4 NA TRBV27 CASSPVGPQVEKLFF TGTGCCAGCTCACCCGTGGGGCCTCAGGTTGAAAAACTGTTTTTT
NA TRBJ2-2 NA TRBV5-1 CASSLLDISNTGELFF TGCGCCAGCAGCCTTCTTGACATCTCGAACACCGGGGAGCTGTTTTTT
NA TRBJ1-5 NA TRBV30 CACAPGSNQPQHF TGTGCCTGTGCTCCAGGGAGCAATCAGCCCCAGCATTTT
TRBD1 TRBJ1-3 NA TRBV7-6 CASSPLGGTGGNTIYF TGTGCCAGCAGCCCTCTGGGGGGGACAGGAGGAAACACCATATATTTT
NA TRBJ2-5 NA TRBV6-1 CASSDQGWGETQYF TGTGCCAGCAGTGACCAGGGATGGGGAGAGACCCAGTACTTC
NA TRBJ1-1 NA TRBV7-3 CASSQGRGTEAFF TGTGCCAGCAGTCAGGGGCGCGGGACTGAAGCTTTCTTT
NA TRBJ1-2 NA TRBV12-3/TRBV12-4 CASSGELIGYTF TGTGCCAGCAGTGGGGAGCTAATTGGCTACACCTTC
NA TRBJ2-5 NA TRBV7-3 CASSLSSGNQETQYF TGTGCCAGCAGCTTATCATCCGGGAACCAAGAGACCCAGTACTTC
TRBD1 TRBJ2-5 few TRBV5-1 CASSPLGQGQETQYF TGCGCCAGCAGCCCACTGGGACAGGGGCAAGAGACCCAGTACTTC
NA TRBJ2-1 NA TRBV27 CASSLYNEQFF TGTGCCAGCAGTCTCTACAATGAGCAGTTCTTC
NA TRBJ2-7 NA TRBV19 CATQESGSSSYEQYF TGTGCCACCCAGGAGTCGGGGAGCTCCTCCTACGAGCAGTACTTC
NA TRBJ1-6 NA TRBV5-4 CASTPGPNSPLHF TGTGCCAGCACCCCGGGTCCTAATTCACCCCTCCACTTT
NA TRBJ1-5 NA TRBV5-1 CASTRGSGNQPQHF TGCGCCAGCACCAGGGGTTCGGGGAATCAGCCCCAGCATTTT